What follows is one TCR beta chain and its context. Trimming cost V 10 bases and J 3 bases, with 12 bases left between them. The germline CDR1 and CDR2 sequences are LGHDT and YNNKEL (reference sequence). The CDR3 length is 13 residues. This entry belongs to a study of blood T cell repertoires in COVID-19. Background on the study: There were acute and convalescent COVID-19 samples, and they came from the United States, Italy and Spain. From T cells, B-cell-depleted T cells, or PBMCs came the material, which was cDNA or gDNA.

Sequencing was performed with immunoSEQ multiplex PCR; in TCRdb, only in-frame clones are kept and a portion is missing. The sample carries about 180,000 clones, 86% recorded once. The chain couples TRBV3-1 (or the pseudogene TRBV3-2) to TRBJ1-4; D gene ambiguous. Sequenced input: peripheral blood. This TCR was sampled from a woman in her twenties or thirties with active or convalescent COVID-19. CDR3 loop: CATQAGANEKLFF. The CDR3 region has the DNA TGTGCCACCCAGGCCGGGGCTAATGAAAAACTGTTTTTT.